The 19 T cell receptor beta chains in this list originate from one sample, sequenced in a study of control samples from healthy donors and cancer patients. The repertoire was sequenced with immunoSEQ multiplex PCR; TCRdb's copy has only in-frame clones and lacks some. The table records 130,000 or so clones, about 83% of them present only once. Sequenced material: blood. The receptor set was obtained from a man aged 25-40 years in good health.

The chain joins TRBV3-1 (or the pseudogene TRBV3-2) to TRBJ1-4, with D possibly matching TRBD1 (6 bases). Trimming took 1 base from V and 3 from J, leaving 9 bases between them. This CDR3 region has 15 residues. CDR1 and CDR2 (germline): LGHDT, YNNKEL (reference sequence). In DNA, the CDR3 is TGTGCCAGCAGCCAAGGGGGGGCGGCTAATGAAAAACTGTTTTTT. The encoded protein is CASSQGGAANEKLFF.

V is TRBV5-5 and J is TRBJ1-5, with TRBD1 identical over 9 bases. The CDR3 is 16 amino acids. Unmatched junction bases numbered 8, after V lost 0 bases and J lost 7 bases. The germline V gene has CDR1 SGHKS and CDR2 YYEKEE (reference sequence). DNA for the CDR3: TGTGCCAGCAGCTTGGTTCCGGGACAGGGCCAACAGCCCCAGCATTTT. Translation: CASSLVPGQGQQPQHF.

CDR3 nucleotide sequence: TGTGCCAGCAGCCTGGGCGTCGGCCCGCCCCAGCATTTT. This gives the protein CASSLGVGPPQHF. V is TRBV9 and J is TRBJ1-5; D gene ambiguous. The CDR3 runs 13 residues. Trimming pared 4 bases from V and 9 bases from J, leaving 14 bases between. CDR1 is SGDLS and CDR2 is YYNGEE in the germline V gene.

The genes are TRBV19 and TRBJ1-1, with TRBD1 as a possible D gene (6 bases). This CDR3 comprises 15 residues. V lost 1 base and J lost 5, with 14 bases in between. Germline V lookup: CDR1 LNHDA, CDR2 SQIVND (reference sequence). The CDR3 region has the DNA TGTGCCAGTAGTATAGTGGGCAGGGGTGGAACTGAAGCTTTCTTT. It translates to CASSIVGRGGTEAFF.

This clone has only a few counts. This chain uses TRBV30 with TRBJ1-6; D not resolved. Germline CDR1 is GTSNPN and CDR2 is SVGIG (reference sequence). Trimming shortened V by 4 bases and J by 7 bases, and 17 bases separated the two germline ends. CDR3 length: 15 residues. The chain's CDR3 is CAWTREVILNSPLHF. In DNA form, the CDR3 reads TGTGCCTGGACCCGGGAGGTAATACTCAATTCACCCCTCCACTTT.

This chain links TRBV9 with TRBJ2-1; a weak D match, TRBD2 (5 bases). Germline CDR1 SGDLS, CDR2 YYNGEE. This CDR3 has 15 residues. Trimming cost V 3 bases and J 0 bases, with 10 bases left between them. The CDR3, as DNA: TGTGCCAGCAGCGCAAGCGGTAACTCCTACAATGAGCAGTTCTTC. Amino acid sequence: CASSASGNSYNEQFF.

CDR3 bases: TGTGCCAGCAGCCAAGGGAGCGGGTACTACGAGCAGTACTTC. It specifies CASSQGSGYYEQYF. The chain recombines TRBV3-1 (or the pseudogene TRBV3-2) with TRBJ2-7; D is possibly TRBD2 (6 bases). Germline V CDR1 and CDR2: LGHDT, YNNKEL (reference sequence). The CDR3 spans 14 residues. The V end was cut by 1 base, the J end by 3 bases, with 10 bases between.

The chain combines TRBV29-1 with TRBJ2-7; no reliable D call. Germline assignment: CDR1 SQVTM and CDR2 ANQGSEA. V lost 4 bases and J 2 bases, leaving 9 bases between the germline ends. The CDR3 consists of 12 residues. CDR3 protein: CSVGYIAYEQYF. In nucleotides, the CDR3 is TGCAGCGTTGGGTACATTGCCTACGAGCAGTACTTC.

V usage is TRBV30 and J usage is TRBJ1-5, with a weak D call TRBD1 (5 bases). The ends were cut back, 3 bases at V and 2 bases at J, with 20 bases in the middle. Germline assignment: CDR1 GTSNPN and CDR2 SVGIG (reference sequence). There are 17 residues in the CDR3. The CDR3 sequence is CAWSGSWGREGNQPQHF. CDR3 DNA sequence: TGTGCCTGGAGCGGATCGTGGGGGAGAGAGGGCAATCAGCCCCAGCATTTT.

This chain joins TRBV19 and TRBJ1-5; D remains ambiguous. V was pared by 7 bases and J by 2 bases, with 6 bases between. The V gene's germline CDR1 is LNHDA and CDR2 SQIVND (reference sequence). CDR3 size: 12 residues. CDR3 residues: CASTLGNQPQHF. The DNA for the CDR3 is TGTGCCAGTACCCTGGGCAATCAGCCCCAGCATTTT.

This chain links TRBV27 with TRBJ1-2; a possible D gene is TRBD1 (5 bases). Trimming left V 5 bases short and J 0 bases short, with 13 bases between. Looked up from germline, CDR1 is MNHEY and CDR2 is SMNVEV (reference sequence). CDR3 length: 15 residues. The CDR3 region has the DNA TGTGCCAGCAGTCCCCGACAGTGGTCTAACTATGGCTACACCTTC. Translated: CASSPRQWSNYGYTF.

The chain employs TRBV9 and TRBJ2-2; D not certain. This CDR3 spans 13 amino acids. Germline CDR1 reads SGDLS; CDR2 reads YYNGEE. V lost 4 bases to trimming and J lost 3 bases, with 7 bases between them. The CDR3 reads CASSLRDTGELFF. In DNA, the CDR3 is TGTGCCAGCAGCCTACGGGACACCGGGGAGCTGTTTTTT.

On this clone itself: The same CDR3 can be traced to other DNA sequences in this sample. The V call is TRBV5-1, the J call TRBJ1-1, with D unclear. The ends were cut back, 0 bases at V and 2 bases at J, with 8 bases in the middle. The germline V gene has CDR1 SGHRS and CDR2 YFSETQ. The CDR3 loop spans 14 amino acids. This CDR3 is CASSLGSDNTEAFF. CDR3 nucleotide sequence: TGCGCCAGCAGCTTGGGATCAGATAACACTGAAGCTTTCTTT.

The chain uses TRBV5-1 and TRBJ2-7; D may be TRBD1 (6 bases). Germline CDR1 SGHRS, CDR2 YFSETQ. V lost 4 bases and J 1 base, leaving 9 bases between the germline ends. The CDR3 length is 13 residues. In DNA, the CDR3 is TGCGCCAGCAGCGAACAGGGATCCTACGAGCAGTACTTC. Amino acids: CASSEQGSYEQYF.

This chain connects TRBV6-4 to TRBJ1-6; the D is unclear. This CDR3 has 15 amino acids. The V gene lost 6 bases and the J gene lost 8 bases, with 17 bases spanning the gap. The germline V gene encodes CDR1 MRHNA and CDR2 SNTAGT. The CDR3 loop is CASSDDPLGHSPLHF. The CDR3 bases are TGTGCCAGCAGCGATGATCCTCTGGGCCATTCACCCCTCCACTTT.

The chain is built from TRBV7-3 and TRBJ2-3; D may be TRBD2 (7 bases). Germline lookup yields CDR1 SGHTA and CDR2 FQGTGA. V was cut by 2 bases and J by 1 base, with 10 bases left in between. CDR3 size: 15 residues. This chain's CDR3 is CASSLAGAGTDTQYF. The CDR3 DNA follows: TGTGCCAGCAGCTTAGCGGGGGCGGGCACAGATACGCAGTATTTT.

The rearrangement links TRBV30 to TRBJ1-4; D remains ambiguous. Germline lookup yields CDR1 GTSNPN and CDR2 SVGIG (reference sequence). This CDR3 has 16 residues. V was shortened by 3 bases and J by 10 bases, with 24 bases between the two germline ends. The CDR3, as DNA: TGTGCCTGGAGCTCAACAGTGGGCCAGTTCTTTGGAAAACTGTTTTTT. Translated: CAWSSTVGQFFGKLFF.

The chain employs TRBV28 and TRBJ2-5, with D tentatively TRBD1 (8 bases). From germline, CDR1 is MDHEN and CDR2 SYDVKM. V shed 2 bases and J shed 8 bases, with 18 bases lying between them. The length of the CDR3 is 15 residues. CDR3 sequence: CASSLRQGAGVTQYF. The CDR3 nucleotides are TGTGCCAGCAGTTTACGTCAGGGGGCGGGAGTCACCCAGTACTTC.

This rearrangement joins TRBV2 to TRBJ1-5; TRBD1 matches 8 bases. V was pared by 4 bases and J by 5 bases, with 4 bases of the junction left unmatched. The germline V gene has CDR1 SNHLY and CDR2 FYNNEI. CDR3 length equals 14 residues. CDR3 bases: TGTGCCAGCAGTGCGGAGACAGGGGATCAGCCCCAGCATTTT. Translated: CASSAETGDQPQHF.